This T cell receptor delta chain was sequenced during a study of gamma-delta T cells after stem cell transplantation. The CDR3 length is 23 residues. The V segment lost 3 bases and the J segment 1 base; nucleotides outside the gene matches: 20. The germline V gene encodes CDR1 TSWWSYY and CDR2 QGS. TCRdb made new clone calls on the RT-PCR reads using CATT. This table has approximately 1,000 delta-chain clones, more than 10% appearing once. The TCR was taken from a human donor. It is not recorded whose cells these are; they may come from a transplant donor. Input material: gamma-delta T cells. The chain has TRDV1 and TRDJ3, with TRDD3 matching 8 bases. The CDR3 reads CALGDAGFERWGIPSWDTRQMFF. CDR3 bases: TGTGCTCTTGGGGACGCTGGCTTCGAAAGGTGGGGGATTCCATCCTGGGACACCCGACAGATGTTTTTC.